The 23 T cell receptor beta chains below were found in one sample sequenced in a study of regulatory T cells in long-lasting Graves disease. To make TCR beta libraries, researchers used iRepertoire HTBI primers and Arm-PCR of CDR3 regions. TCRdb itself ran the multiplex PCR reads through MiXCR, one entry per CDR3 protein. The repertoire consists of about 660,000 distinct CDR3 sequences, with roughly 30% occurring once and the leading ten covering roughly 41%. Time point here: persistent/refractory GD, antithyroid drugs over 5 years with positive TRAb. Scientists built the TCR library using RNA that was extracted from PBMCs. The sample in question was peripheral blood mononuclear cells (PBMCs), obtained when the disease was refractory, from a patient treated with antithyroid drugs. The receptor source for this set is a female donor with Graves disease.

In its sample, this clonotype was seen a few times. This chain uses TRBV20-1 with TRBJ2-1; D gene unclear. V lost 0 bases and J 9 bases, leaving 15 bases between the germline ends. The length of the CDR3 is 14 residues. Germline lookup yields CDR1 DFQATT and CDR2 SNEGSKA (reference sequence). The CDR3 DNA follows: TGCAGTGCTAGAGAAAGGGTCTCCCTGAGTGAGCAGTTCTTC. Protein sequence: CSARERVSLSEQFF.

The chain is built from TRBV6-2 or TRBV6-3 and TRBJ1-5; the D is unclear. Germline CDR1 MNHEY, CDR2 SVGEGT. V was pared by 5 bases and J by 8 bases, with 13 bases between. The length of the CDR3 is 13 residues. The CDR3 is CASSEAGDKPQHF. The CDR3 coding sequence is TGTGCCAGCAGTGAAGCCGGGGATAAGCCCCAGCATTTT.

This rearrangement joins TRBV6-4 to TRBJ2-2; tentative D call: TRBD1 (6 bases). Germline CDR1 reads MRHNA; CDR2 reads SNTAGT. V gave up 6 bases and J gave up 6 bases, with 20 bases separating them. The CDR3 spans 16 residues. The CDR3 here is CASSQMTGLASGELFF. The CDR3 DNA reads as TGTGCCAGCAGCCAAATGACAGGTTTGGCTTCCGGGGAGCTGTTTTTT.

This clonotype was observed many times. V gene TRBV28 combines with J gene TRBJ1-1; D is perhaps TRBD1 (6 bases). This CDR3 is 16 amino acids long. The V and J ends lost 5 bases and 0 bases respectively, with 16 bases between them. Germline CDR1 MDHEN, CDR2 SYDVKM. CDR3 in amino acids: CASSRRTVLMNTEAFF. CDR3 coding DNA: TGTGCCAGCAGTCGGAGGACAGTCCTCATGAACACTGAAGCTTTCTTT.

The genes are TRBV5-4 and TRBJ2-7; no definite D call. The germline CDR1 and CDR2 sequences are SGHNT and YYREEE (reference sequence). Trimming removed 2 bases from V and 1 base from J, with 7 bases in between. The CDR3 runs 13 residues. The CDR3 sequence is CASSFEQSYEQYF. The CDR3 DNA sequence: TGTGCCAGCAGCTTCGAGCAATCCTACGAGCAGTACTTC.

The V call is TRBV7-2, the J call TRBJ1-4; no firm D call. Trimming removed 8 bases from V and 3 bases from J, with 13 bases in between. The CDR3 runs to 14 residues. CDR1 SGHTA and CDR2 FQGNSA come from the germline V gene. CDR3 region: CASAHTNANEKLFF. CDR3 bases: TGTGCCAGCGCTCACACGAACGCTAATGAAAAACTGTTTTTT.

The genes are TRBV14 and TRBJ2-7; 11 bases align to TRBD1. The CDR3 covers 16 residues. Germline CDR1 SGHDN, CDR2 FVKESK. Trimming removed 4 bases from V and 2 bases from J; junction bases left unmatched: 7. The CDR3 loop is CASSPLSGQGAYEQYF. The CDR3 DNA follows: TGTGCCAGCAGCCCACTGTCGGGACAGGGGGCCTACGAGCAGTACTTC.

This clonotype has ten or more counts. V usage is TRBV11-3 and J usage is TRBJ2-5; D remains ambiguous. Between the trimmed V and J ends, which lost 1 base and 5 bases, there was a span of 11 bases. The CDR3 consists of 14 residues. Per germline, CDR1 SGHNT and CDR2 YENEEA. CDR3 sequence: CASSLGGMGETQYF. CDR3 DNA sequence: TGTGCCAGCAGCTTAGGCGGTATGGGGGAGACCCAGTACTTC.

As regards this clonotype: This could be a read error, since a much larger clone is one nucleotide away. The chain has TRBV2 and TRBJ2-3; D not certain. Trimming shortened V by 7 bases and J by 4 bases, and 6 bases separated the two germline ends. This CDR3 contains 11 residues. Germline-derived CDR1 and CDR2 are SNHLY and FYNNEI. This chain's CDR3 is CASNKPDTQYF. In DNA form, the CDR3 reads TGTGCCAGCAACAAACCAGATACGCAGTATTTT.

The V gene is TRBV7-2, the J gene TRBJ2-3; 8 bases map to TRBD1. The CDR3 runs 17 residues. CDR1 and CDR2 from the germline V gene are SGHTA and FQGNSA. J was trimmed by 1 base and V by 1 base; bases with no gene match: 7. CDR3: CASSLGGRGLGTDTQYF. CDR3 bases: TGTGCCAGCAGCTTAGGCGGCAGGGGGCTTGGCACAGATACGCAGTATTTT.

The V call is TRBV6-5, the J call TRBJ1-2, with D maybe TRBD1 (5 bases). Germline-derived CDR1 and CDR2 are MNHEY and SVGAGI. This CDR3 contains 15 residues. V shed 2 bases and J shed 4 bases, with 14 bases lying between them. CDR3 sequence (DNA): TGTGCCAGCAGTTACCTTAGGACAAGAAGCTATGGCTACACCTTC. As protein: CASSYLRTRSYGYTF.

This clonotype was seen at least ten times. The chain employs TRBV27 and TRBJ1-1; no clear D gene. The CDR3 spans 12 residues. V dropped 6 bases and J dropped 2 bases, with 7 bases sitting between them. Germline V gene data show CDR1 as MNHEY and CDR2 as SMNVEV (reference sequence). For the CDR3, the DNA is TGTGCCAGCAGATCGAGCAACACTGAAGCTTTCTTT. This codes for CASRSSNTEAFF.

The chain links TRBV7-9 to TRBJ1-3; 8 bases align to TRBD1. The CDR3 covers 18 residues. From germline, CDR1 is SEHNR and CDR2 FQNEAQ (reference sequence). The V and J ends lost 2 bases and 3 bases, in that order; junction bases with no gene match: 12. The CDR3 here is CASSLLRTGRPGGNTIYF. CDR3 sequence (DNA): TGTGCCAGCAGCTTATTGCGGACAGGGAGGCCGGGTGGAAACACCATATATTTT. The variable domain in full, with the rest retrieved from reference TRBV7-9 and TRBJ1-3, is DTGVSQNPRHKITKRGQNVTFRCDPISEHNRLYWYRQTLGQGPEFLTYFQNEAQLEKSRLLSDRFSAERPKGSFSTLEIQRTEQGDSAMYLCASSLLRTGRPGGNTIYFGEGSWLTVV.

V and J are TRBV6-1 and TRBJ2-5, with 9 positions matching TRBD1. Germline CDR1 and CDR2: MNHNS and SASEGT. This CDR3 has 16 residues. The V and J ends lost 6 bases and 4 bases, in that order; junction bases with no gene match: 12. This CDR3 reads CASRAVQGARSETQYF. CDR3 DNA sequence: TGTGCCAGCAGAGCAGTACAGGGGGCGCGGTCAGAGACCCAGTACTTC.

As to this clonotype: A much larger clone sits a single nucleotide away, making a read error possible. The chain has TRBV12-3 or TRBV12-4 and TRBJ2-5; a weak D match, TRBD1 (6 bases). The J call may not be correct, given that the DNA end is closer to TRBJ2-7. The CDR3 runs 14 residues. CDR3 in DNA: TGTGCCAGCAGTTTCACCATACAGGGATGCGAGCAGTACTTC. It encodes CASSFTIQGCEQYF.

This clonotype was seen more than once but under ten times. The chain links TRBV12-3 or TRBV12-4 to TRBJ2-2; D is possibly TRBD2 (7 bases). Trimming stripped 1 base from V and 6 bases from J, with 15 bases between. This CDR3 has 16 residues. In DNA, the CDR3 is TGTGCCAGCAGTTTAGGGGGGGCTAGCGGAGCCGGGGAGCTGTTTTTT. This translates into CASSLGGASGAGELFF.

CDR3 nucleotides: TGCGCCACCTCACCCGAAGGGACAAGCCACTACGAGCAGTACTTC. Residues: CATSPEGTSHYEQYF. The V gene is TRBV5-1, the J gene TRBJ2-7; D may be TRBD1 (6 bases). CDR3 length: 15 residues. The ends were cut back, 9 bases at V and 3 bases at J, with 22 bases in the middle. Germline V gene data show CDR1 as SGHRS and CDR2 as YFSETQ.

V is TRBV27 and J is TRBJ2-5, with a possible D match to TRBD2 (6 bases). The DNA end is a closer match to TRBJ2-1, so the J assignment may be wrong. The CDR3 is made up of 13 amino acids. Germline values: CDR1 MNHEY, CDR2 SMNVEV (reference sequence). This CDR3 is CASSLEGYNEQFF. The CDR3 DNA follows: TGTGCCAGCAGTTTGGAGGGATACAATGAGCAGTTCTTC.

In its sample, this clonotype was seen once. This sequence joins TRBV5-1 and TRBJ2-7, with D tentatively TRBD2 (7 bases). This CDR3 has 15 amino acids. CDR1 is SGHRS and CDR2 is YFSETQ in the germline V gene. Trimming took 1 base from V and 6 from J, leaving 17 bases between them. The CDR3 DNA reads TGCGCCAGCAGCTTGAATCCGGGAGGAGGGGGCGAGCAGTACTTC. Its protein is CASSLNPGGGGEQYF.

This chain connects TRBV20-1 to TRBJ1-5; TRBD1 aligns across 7 bases. The junction had 7 bases not matched to a gene; V was cut back by 6 bases and J by 2 bases. CDR1 and CDR2 from the germline V gene are DFQATT and SNEGSKA (reference sequence). The CDR3 is 14 residues long. This chain's CDR3 is CSARTGAGNQPQHF. The CDR3 DNA reads TGCAGTGCCCGAACAGGGGCCGGCAATCAGCCCCAGCATTTT.

This clonotype was counted many times. The CDR3 region has the DNA TGTGCCAGCAGTTCTAGCGGGACGTACCAAGAGACCCAGTACTTC. Translating gives CASSSSGTYQETQYF. This rearrangement joins TRBV28 to TRBJ2-5, with 9 bases lining up with TRBD2. Germline V lookup: CDR1 MDHEN, CDR2 SYDVKM. Unmatched junction bases numbered 3, after V lost 4 bases and J lost 0 bases. CDR3 length equals 15 residues.

A few counts support this clonotype. This chain joins TRBV28 and TRBJ1-6, with D maybe TRBD1 (5 bases). Germline CDR1 reads MDHEN; CDR2 reads SYDVKM. The CDR3 is made up of 14 amino acids. Trimming shortened V by 11 bases and J by 9 bases, and 20 bases separated the two germline ends. This chain's CDR3 is CAATGTPSGSPLHF. The CDR3 DNA sequence: TGTGCCGCAACCGGGACCCCGAGCGGTTCACCCCTCCACTTT.

This chain uses TRBV30 with TRBJ1-3; 10 nucleotides agree with TRBD1. Germline lookup yields CDR1 GTSNPN and CDR2 SVGIG (reference sequence). The J segment lost 2 bases and the V segment lost 0 bases, leaving 4 bases of the junction unmatched. The CDR3 length is 16 residues. Here the CDR3 reads CAWSVATGGPGNTIYF. In DNA, the CDR3 is TGTGCCTGGAGTGTTGCGACAGGGGGCCCTGGAAACACCATATATTTT. Full variable domain (remainder filled in from reference TRBV30 and TRBJ1-3): SQTIHQWPATLVQPVGSPLSLECTVEGTSNPNLYWYRQAAGRGLQLLFYSVGIGQISSEVPQNLSASRPQDRQFILSSKKLLLSDSGFYLCAWSVATGGPGNTIYFGEGSWLTVV.